The 18 T cell receptor beta chains in this list originate from one sample, sequenced in a study of T cells in localized non-small cell lung cancer. The data were produced by immunoSEQ multiplex PCR, yet TCRdb's version contains in-frame clones alone and is incomplete. The sample lists 13,000 to 15,000 clones, 80% to 85% seen once, with approximately 4.2% in the top ten. The sequenced sample was peripheral blood, obtained before any cancer treatment. Receptors originate from a female donor older than 55 with stage I squamous cell lung carcinoma.

CDR3 amino acids: CASSQGIGASGGRSYNEQFF. The CDR3 DNA sequence: TGTGCCAGCAGCCAAGGGATAGGCGCTAGCGGGGGGAGGTCCTACAATGAGCAGTTCTTC. The chain combines TRBV4-2 with TRBJ2-1; TRBD2 aligns across 11 bases. V shed 1 base, J shed 1 base, and the junction held 12 bases outside the gene matches. CDR3 length: 20 amino acids. Germline CDR1 and CDR2: LGHNA and YNFKEQ.

There are a few counts of this clone. This chain connects TRBV4-2 to TRBJ1-1, with D unclear. From germline, CDR1 is LGHNA and CDR2 YNFKEQ. CDR3 size: 16 residues. V gave up 1 base and J gave up 1 base, with 13 bases separating them. In DNA, the CDR3 is TGTGCCAGCAGCCAAGGCCCCACGCGAGGGAACACTGAAGCTTTCTTT. Translating it yields CASSQGPTRGNTEAFF.

V gene TRBV2 combines with J gene TRBJ2-5; 8 nucleotides line up with TRBD2. Germline CDR1 reads SNHLY; CDR2 reads FYNNEI. The junction had 7 bases not matched to a gene; V was cut back by 8 bases and J by 2 bases. CDR3 size: 14 residues. The DNA of the CDR3 is TGTGCCAGCGGAGTAGCGGGGACTCAAGAGACCCAGTACTTC. This encodes CASGVAGTQETQYF.

This clone turned up a few times. The chain couples TRBV2 to TRBJ1-6, with 7 positions matching TRBD1. CDR3 size: 14 residues. Germline CDR1 reads SNHLY; CDR2 reads FYNNEI. Losses at the gene ends were 4 bases for V and 7 bases for J; bases not matched to a gene: 4. The CDR3 loop reads CASSGKGGNSPLHF. The CDR3 DNA reads as TGTGCCAGCAGTGGGAAAGGGGGCAATTCACCCCTCCACTTT.

V usage is TRBV15 and J usage is TRBJ2-7; D gene unclear. Germline V CDR1 and CDR2: LNHNV, YYDKDF (reference sequence). There are 17 residues in the CDR3. Trimming removed 2 bases from V and 7 bases from J, with 24 bases in between. The CDR3 region has the DNA TGTGCCACCAGCAGATGGTGTGGGCAGATTACTCCTAAGGAGCAGTACTTC. Translation: CATSRWCGQITPKEQYF.

V and J are TRBV18 and TRBJ1-2; no definite D call. The V gene's germline CDR1 is KGHSH and CDR2 LQKENI. V was shortened by 4 bases and J by 6 bases, with 15 bases between the two germline ends. CDR3 length: 14 amino acids. The CDR3 region has the DNA TGTGCCAGCTCACTAACGGCAGTCATAGATGGCTACACCTTC. Amino acids: CASSLTAVIDGYTF. The full variable domain, its missing parts supplied by reference TRBV18 and TRBJ1-2, is NAGVMQNPRHLVRRRGQEARLRCSPMKGHSHVYWYRQLPEEGLKFMVYLQKENIIDESGMPKERFSAEFPKEGPSILRIQQVVRGDSAAYFCASSLTAVIDGYTFGSGTRLTVV.

V usage is TRBV9 and J usage is TRBJ2-2; unclear D gene. CDR1 SGDLS and CDR2 YYNGEE come from the germline V gene. Trimming took 0 bases from V and 1 from J, leaving 4 bases between them. The CDR3 has 14 amino acids. The chain's CDR3 is CASSVGGNTGELFF. Written as DNA, the CDR3 is TGTGCCAGCAGCGTAGGGGGGAACACCGGGGAGCTGTTTTTT.

The rearrangement uses TRBV5-1 and TRBJ1-2; possibly TRBD1 for D (6 bases). The germline V gene has CDR1 SGHRS and CDR2 YFSETQ. Trimming left V 1 base short and J 6 bases short, with 13 bases between. This CDR3 has 14 amino acids. The CDR3 protein is CASSLFQGLDGYTF. CDR3 bases: TGCGCCAGCAGCTTGTTCCAGGGGCTAGATGGCTACACCTTC.

The chain links TRBV29-1 to TRBJ1-2; D remains ambiguous. Germline V gene data show CDR1 as SQVTM and CDR2 as ANQGSEA. V was clipped by 3 bases and J by 4 bases, with 9 bases between them. The CDR3 is made up of 12 amino acids. The CDR3: CSVDRIGYGYTF. In nucleotides, the CDR3 is TGCAGCGTTGATAGGATCGGCTATGGCTACACCTTC.

The rearrangement links TRBV7-9 to TRBJ2-5; 13 nucleotides agree with TRBD2. CDR1 and CDR2 (germline): SEHNR, FQNEAQ (reference sequence). V trimming: 1 base; J trimming: 2 bases; junction bases outside the gene matches: 1. The CDR3 extends over 16 amino acids. The CDR3 region has the DNA TGTGCCAGCAGCTTAGGGACTAGCGGGGGACAAGAGACCCAGTACTTC. Encoded protein: CASSLGTSGGQETQYF.

The rearrangement links TRBV29-1 to TRBJ1-2, with D possibly TRBD1 on 6 matching bases. Germline-derived CDR1 and CDR2 are SQVTM and ANQGSEA. There are 12 residues in the CDR3. Trimming stripped 5 bases from V and 6 bases from J, with 13 bases between. CDR3 in amino acids: CSVPLTGNGYTF. In nucleotides, the CDR3 is TGCAGCGTTCCCTTAACAGGGAATGGCTACACCTTC.

The V gene is TRBV18, the J gene TRBJ1-2; TRBD1 is a possible D gene (6 bases). The germline gives CDR1 KGHSH, CDR2 LQKENI. The CDR3 has 13 residues. The V end was cut by 1 base, the J end by 7 bases, with 10 bases between. The CDR3 DNA reads TGTGCCAGCTCACCACGGGGGGACATTGGCTACACCTTC. Translation gives CASSPRGDIGYTF. The variable domain in full, completed from reference TRBV18 and TRBJ1-2, reads NAGVMQNPRHLVRRRGQEARLRCSPMKGHSHVYWYRQLPEEGLKFMVYLQKENIIDESGMPKERFSAEFPKEGPSILRIQQVVRGDSAAYFCASSPRGDIGYTFGSGTRLTVV.

The chain carries TRBV7-9 and TRBJ1-1, with 7 bases aligning to TRBD1. CDR1 and CDR2 from the germline V gene are SEHNR and FQNEAQ (reference sequence). V was pared by 2 bases and J by 5 bases, with 17 bases of the junction left unmatched. This CDR3 is built from 18 residues. The DNA of the CDR3 is TGTGCCAGCAGCTTAAAACCACTACCGTCAGGGGGAGGAACTGAAGCTTTCTTT. This encodes CASSLKPLPSGGGTEAFF.

CDR3 in amino acids: CASSLDSSAGYGYTF. CDR3 DNA sequence: TGTGCCAGCAGCTTAGATTCGTCGGCGGGCTATGGCTACACCTTC. The rearrangement uses TRBV11-2 and TRBJ1-2; no clear D gene. The CDR3 loop spans 15 amino acids. The V and J ends lost 0 bases and 4 bases respectively, with 12 bases between them. Germline lookup yields CDR1 SGHAT and CDR2 FQNNGV.

The gene calls are TRBV7-8 and TRBJ2-5; 7 bases match TRBD2. CDR1 is SGHVS, CDR2 FQNEAQ, per germline. This CDR3 is built from 16 residues. V was pared by 4 bases and J by 5 bases, with 13 bases of the junction left unmatched. The DNA of the CDR3 is TGTGCCAGCAGCTCCCCAGGACTAGGGGAGTTGGAGACCCAGTACTTC. Its protein product is CASSSPGLGELETQYF.

This rearrangement joins TRBV5-8 to TRBJ2-3; TRBD2 might be the D (5 bases). The length of the CDR3 is 15 residues. Trimming took off 0 bases at V and 2 bases at J, with 10 bases between the two ends. Germline lookup yields CDR1 SGHTS and CDR2 YDEGEE. As DNA, the CDR3 is TGTGCCAGCAGCTTGGGGGGAGATTCCACAGATACGCAGTATTTT. This translates into CASSLGGDSTDTQYF.

The CDR3 nucleotides read TGTGCCAGCAGCTTGGCGTCCGGTGGTGACGGGGGCACTGAAGCTTTCTTT. Protein product: CASSLASGGDGGTEAFF. The chain links TRBV5-4 to TRBJ1-1, with D perhaps matching TRBD1 (5 bases). The V end was cut by 0 bases, the J end by 4 bases, with 19 bases between. CDR3 length: 17 residues. The germline V gene has CDR1 SGHNT and CDR2 YYREEE (reference sequence).

This clone showed up just once. The chain joins TRBV5-1 to TRBJ2-7, with D unclear. CDR3 length: 15 amino acids. V was shortened by 0 bases and J by 2 bases, with 12 bases between the two germline ends. Germline V gene lookup returns CDR1 SGHRS and CDR2 YFSETQ. Here the CDR3 reads CASSLGGVWAYEQYF. For the CDR3, the DNA is TGCGCCAGCAGCTTGGGTGGTGTTTGGGCCTACGAGCAGTACTTC.